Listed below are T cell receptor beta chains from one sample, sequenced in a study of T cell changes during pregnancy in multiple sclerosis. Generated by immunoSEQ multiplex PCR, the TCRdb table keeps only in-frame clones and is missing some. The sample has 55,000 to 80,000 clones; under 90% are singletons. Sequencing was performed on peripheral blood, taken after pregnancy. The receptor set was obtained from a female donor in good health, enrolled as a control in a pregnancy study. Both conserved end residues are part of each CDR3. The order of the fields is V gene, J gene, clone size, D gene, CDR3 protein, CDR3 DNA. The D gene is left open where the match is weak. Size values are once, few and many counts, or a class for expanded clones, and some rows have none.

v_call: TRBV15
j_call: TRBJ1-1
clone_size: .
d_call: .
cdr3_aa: CATSRGLAGVDTEAFF
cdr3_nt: TGTGCCACCAGCAGGGGTCTGGCCGGGGTAGACACTGAAGCTTTCTTT

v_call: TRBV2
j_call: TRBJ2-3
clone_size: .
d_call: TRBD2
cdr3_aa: CASRSGDADTQYF
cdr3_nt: TGTGCCAGCAGGAGCGGGGATGCGGATACGCAGTATTTT

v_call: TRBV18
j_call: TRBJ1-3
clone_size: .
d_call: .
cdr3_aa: CASSSSPGPRLAGNTIYF
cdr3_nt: TGTGCCAGCTCATCCTCGCCGGGTCCCCGGCTGGCAGGAAACACCATATATTTT

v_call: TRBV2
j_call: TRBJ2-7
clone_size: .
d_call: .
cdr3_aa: CASSEQAGYEQYF
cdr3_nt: TGTGCCAGCAGCGAACAGGCAGGCTACGAGCAGTACTTC

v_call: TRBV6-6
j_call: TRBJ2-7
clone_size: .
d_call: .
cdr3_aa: CASSYPNEQYF
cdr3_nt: TGTGCCAGCAGTTACCCCAACGAGCAGTACTTC

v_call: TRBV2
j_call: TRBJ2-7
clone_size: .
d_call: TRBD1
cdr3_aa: CASKAGGSYEQYF
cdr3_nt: TGTGCCAGCAAGGCAGGGGGCTCCTACGAGCAGTACTTC

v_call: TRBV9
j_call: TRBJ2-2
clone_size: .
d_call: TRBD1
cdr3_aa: CASSVGGQGAGGGGELFF
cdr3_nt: TGTGCCAGCAGCGTAGGGGGACAGGGCGCCGGGGGAGGCGGGGAGCTGTTTTTT

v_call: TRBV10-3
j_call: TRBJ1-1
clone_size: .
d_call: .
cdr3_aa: CAISPSLGEGETEAFF
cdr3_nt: TGTGCCATCAGTCCTTCATTAGGTGAGGGAGAGACTGAAGCTTTCTTT

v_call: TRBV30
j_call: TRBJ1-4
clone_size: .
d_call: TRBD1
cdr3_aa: CAWSPTTGGYEKLFF
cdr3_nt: TGTGCCTGGAGTCCGACGACAGGGGGCTATGAAAAACTGTTTTTT

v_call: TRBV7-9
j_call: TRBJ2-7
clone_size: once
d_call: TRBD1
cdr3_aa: CASSLGAWTGGYEQYF
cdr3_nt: TGTGCCAGCAGCTTAGGGGCTTGGACAGGAGGCTACGAGCAGTACTTC

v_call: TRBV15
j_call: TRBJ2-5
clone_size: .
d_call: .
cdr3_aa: CATRTAPQETQYF
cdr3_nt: TGTGCCACCAGGACTGCACCTCAAGAGACCCAGTACTTC

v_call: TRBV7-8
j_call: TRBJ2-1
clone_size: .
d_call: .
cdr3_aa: CASSSTRDLLTHNEQFF
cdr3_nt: TGTGCCAGCAGCTCGACCCGGGACTTACTCACCCACAATGAGCAGTTCTTC

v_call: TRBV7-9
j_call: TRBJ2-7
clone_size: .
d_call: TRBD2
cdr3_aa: CASSLEAAGVIDGQYF
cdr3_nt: TGTGCCAGCAGCTTAGAGGCAGCGGGGGTTATAGACGGGCAGTACTTC

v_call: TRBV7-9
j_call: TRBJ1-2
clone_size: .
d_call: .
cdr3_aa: CASSLGVGNYGYTF
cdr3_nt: TGTGCCAGCAGCTTAGGGGTCGGGAACTATGGCTACACCTTC

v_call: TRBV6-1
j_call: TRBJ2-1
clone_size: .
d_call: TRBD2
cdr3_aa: CASSAGLVEVEQFF
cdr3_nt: TGTGCCAGCAGTGCGGGACTAGTTGAGGTTGAGCAGTTCTTC

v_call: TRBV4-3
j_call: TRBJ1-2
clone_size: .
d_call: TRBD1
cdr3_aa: CASSQDRQGIYGYTF
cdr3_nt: TGCGCCAGCAGCCAAGATCGACAGGGGATTTATGGCTACACCTTC

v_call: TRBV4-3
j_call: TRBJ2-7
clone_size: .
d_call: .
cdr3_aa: CASSQDRQDLYEQYF
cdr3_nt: TGCGCCAGCAGCCAAGATAGACAGGATCTCTACGAGCAGTACTTC

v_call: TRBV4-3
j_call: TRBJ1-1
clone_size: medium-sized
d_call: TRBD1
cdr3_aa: CASSQDIPRTGWMNTEAFF
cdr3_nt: TGCGCCAGCAGCCAAGATATCCCCCGGACAGGATGGATGAACACTGAAGCTTTCTTT

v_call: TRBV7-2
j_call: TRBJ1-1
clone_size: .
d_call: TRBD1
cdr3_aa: CASSETGSLTEAFF
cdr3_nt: TGTGCCAGCAGCGAGACAGGGAGTTTGACTGAAGCTTTCTTT

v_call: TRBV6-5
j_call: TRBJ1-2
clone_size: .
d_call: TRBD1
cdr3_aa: CASSNTGTGAHGYTF
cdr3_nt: TGTGCCAGCAGTAACACCGGGACAGGGGCCCATGGCTACACCTTC

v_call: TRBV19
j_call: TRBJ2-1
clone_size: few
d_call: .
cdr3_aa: CASSINLRESRNEQFF
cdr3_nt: TGTGCCAGTAGTATCAACCTCAGGGAAAGTAGGAATGAGCAGTTCTTC

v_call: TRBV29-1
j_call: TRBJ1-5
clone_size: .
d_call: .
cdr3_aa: CSVAGAGNQPQHF
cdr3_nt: TGCAGCGTTGCGGGAGCCGGCAATCAGCCCCAGCATTTT

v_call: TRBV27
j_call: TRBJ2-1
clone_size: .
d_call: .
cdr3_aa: CASSVYRANEQFF
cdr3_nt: TGTGCCAGCAGTGTCTACAGGGCCAATGAGCAGTTCTTC

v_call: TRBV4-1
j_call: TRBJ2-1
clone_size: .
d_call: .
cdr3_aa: CASSQGQGSNEQFF
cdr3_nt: TGCGCCAGCAGCCAAGGGCAGGGAAGCAATGAGCAGTTCTTC

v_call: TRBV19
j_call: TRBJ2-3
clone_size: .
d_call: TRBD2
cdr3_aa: CASSAPSGGATDTQYF
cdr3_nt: TGTGCCAGTAGTGCTCCTAGCGGGGGGGCCACAGATACGCAGTATTTT

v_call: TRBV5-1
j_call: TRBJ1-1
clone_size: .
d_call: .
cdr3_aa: CASSLWDLNTEAFF
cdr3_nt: TGCGCCAGCAGCTTGTGGGACTTGAACACTGAAGCTTTCTTT

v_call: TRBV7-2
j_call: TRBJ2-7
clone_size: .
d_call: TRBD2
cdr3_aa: CASSAAGGSYEQYF
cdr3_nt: TGTGCCAGCAGCGCAGCCGGGGGGTCTTACGAGCAGTACTTC

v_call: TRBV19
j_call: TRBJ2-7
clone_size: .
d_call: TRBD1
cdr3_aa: CASSTSGGGLYEQYF
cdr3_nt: TGTGCCAGTAGTACCTCAGGGGGTGGACTCTACGAGCAGTACTTC

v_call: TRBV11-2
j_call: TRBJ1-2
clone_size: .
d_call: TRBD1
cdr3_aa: CASSLRQGVDYGYTF
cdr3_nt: TGTGCCAGCAGCTTAAGACAGGGCGTTGACTATGGCTACACCTTC

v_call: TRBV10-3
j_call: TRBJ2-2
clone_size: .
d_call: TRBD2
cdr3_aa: CAISEFPSGANTGELFF
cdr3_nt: TGTGCCATCAGTGAGTTCCCTAGCGGGGCGAACACCGGGGAGCTGTTTTTT

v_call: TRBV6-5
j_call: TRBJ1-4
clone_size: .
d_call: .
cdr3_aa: CASSPSATNEKLFF
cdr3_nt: TGTGCCAGCAGTCCCAGCGCAACTAATGAAAAACTGTTTTTT

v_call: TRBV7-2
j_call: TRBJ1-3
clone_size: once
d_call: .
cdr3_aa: CASSLGGLGNTIYF
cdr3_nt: TGTGCCAGCAGCTTAGGGGGACTGGGAAACACCATATATTTT

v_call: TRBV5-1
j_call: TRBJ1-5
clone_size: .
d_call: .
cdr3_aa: CASSLEGAGNQPQHF
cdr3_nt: TGCGCCAGCAGCTTGGAAGGGGCTGGCAATCAGCCCCAGCATTTT

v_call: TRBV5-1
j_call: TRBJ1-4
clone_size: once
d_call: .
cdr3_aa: CASSLATGGSNEKLFF
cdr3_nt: TGCGCCAGCAGCTTGGCGACGGGCGGGAGTAATGAAAAACTGTTTTTT

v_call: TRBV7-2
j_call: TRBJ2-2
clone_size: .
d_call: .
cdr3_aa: CASSLMGRTGELFF
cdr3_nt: TGTGCCAGCAGCTTAATGGGGCGTACCGGGGAGCTGTTTTTT

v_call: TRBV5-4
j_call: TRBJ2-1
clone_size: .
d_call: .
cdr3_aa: CASRIMGGGRLNEQFF
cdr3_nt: TGTGCCAGCAGGATAATGGGGGGAGGTCGGCTCAATGAGCAGTTCTTC

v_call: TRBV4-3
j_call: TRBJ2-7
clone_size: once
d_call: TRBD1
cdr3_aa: CASSPRQGIYEQYF
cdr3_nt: TGCGCCAGCAGCCCAAGACAGGGTATCTACGAGCAGTACTTC

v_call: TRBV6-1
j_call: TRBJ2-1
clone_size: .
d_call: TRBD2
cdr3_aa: CASSVLAGGYNEQFF
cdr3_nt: TGTGCCAGCAGTGTACTAGCGGGAGGGTACAATGAGCAGTTCTTC

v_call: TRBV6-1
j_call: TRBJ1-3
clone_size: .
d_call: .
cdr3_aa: CASSEGQGSGSGNTIYF
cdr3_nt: TGTGCCAGCAGTGAAGGGCAGGGTTCAGGTTCTGGAAACACCATATATTTT

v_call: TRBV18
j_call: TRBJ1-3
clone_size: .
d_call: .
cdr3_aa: CASSPQQTSGNTIYF
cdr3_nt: TGTGCCAGCTCACCCCAACAGACCTCTGGAAACACCATATATTTT

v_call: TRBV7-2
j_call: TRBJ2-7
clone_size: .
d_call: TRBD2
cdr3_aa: CASSEGLAEGEQYF
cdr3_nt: TGTGCCAGCAGCGAGGGACTAGCGGAGGGGGAGCAGTACTTC